This T cell receptor (beta chain) was identified during a study of blood T cell repertoires in COVID-19. The germline gives CDR1 DFQATT, CDR2 SNEGSKA (reference sequence). This CDR3 is 10 amino acids long. Trimming took off 3 bases at V and 5 bases at J, with 5 bases between the two ends. Repertoires were generated with immunoSEQ multiplex PCR, while TCRdb's copy carries only in-frame clones and drops some. Of over 140,000 clones detected, about three quarters appear once; the ten largest clones hold more than 8.5%. This clone was counted only a few times. Input material: peripheral blood. The TCR comes from a woman between 50 and 59 years old with active or convalescent COVID-19. V usage is TRBV20-1 and J usage is TRBJ2-7; D unclear. The CDR3 DNA is TGCAGTGCTAGTCCGGACGAGCAGTACTTC. As protein: CSASPDEQYF.